This is a list of T cell receptor beta chains from one sample in a study of blood T cell repertoires in COVID-19. The repertoire was sequenced with immunoSEQ multiplex PCR; TCRdb's copy has only in-frame clones and lacks some. Among about 260,000 clones listed, approximately 89% were seen once. The sample was peripheral blood. The receptors were gathered from a man in his forties with active or convalescent COVID-19. The CDR3 runs from the conserved cysteine through the conserved F or W. D genes are given only for firm matches. Clone size appears in some rows only: once, few, many, or a class for an expanded clone.

NA	TRBJ1-2	TRBV6-1	NA	CASSDSGGGGYGYTF	TGTGCCAGCAGTGATTCTGGGGGAGGCGGCTATGGCTACACCTTC
NA	TRBJ2-3	TRBV2	once	CASLKQVQRGTDTQYF	TGTGCCAGCCTCAAACAGGTACAGCGAGGCACAGATACGCAGTATTTT
NA	TRBJ1-1	TRBV24-1	few	CATSDFNRAFF	TGTGCCACCAGTGATTTCAACAGAGCTTTCTTT
TRBD1	TRBJ1-2	TRBV7-9	NA	CASSQDRAGDGYTF	TGTGCCAGCAGCCAGGACAGGGCGGGAGATGGCTACACCTTC
TRBD1	TRBJ2-7	TRBV18	NA	CASSRNRDRGDEQYF	TGTGCCAGCTCACGCAACCGGGACAGGGGCGATGAGCAGTACTTC
NA	TRBJ1-6	TRBV6-5	NA	CASRLPGGSPLHF	TGTGCCAGCAGGTTGCCAGGAGGATCACCCCTCCACTTT
TRBD1	TRBJ2-3	TRBV28	NA	CASSLHGTGGDTQYF	TGTGCCAGCAGTTTACACGGGACAGGGGGAGATACGCAGTATTTT
NA	TRBJ2-2	TRBV4-1	NA	CASSPGGGTNTGELFF	TGCGCCAGCAGCCCCGGAGGGGGCACGAACACCGGGGAGCTGTTTTTT
NA	TRBJ1-5	TRBV7-9	NA	CASSTQENQPQHF	TGTGCCAGCAGCACACAGGAAAATCAGCCCCAGCATTTT
TRBD1	TRBJ1-1	TRBV6-5	NA	CASSSDRGGTEAFF	TGTGCCAGCAGCTCGGACAGGGGGGGCACTGAAGCTTTCTTT
NA	TRBJ1-2	TRBV5-6	NA	CASSLGKSYLHGYTF	TGTGCCAGCAGCTTGGGCAAGTCCTACCTCCATGGCTACACCTTC
NA	TRBJ2-7	TRBV5-6	NA	CASSRGTHEQYF	TGTGCCAGCAGCCGCGGGACCCACGAGCAGTACTTC
TRBD2	TRBJ2-3	TRBV19	NA	CASTMGSGGSADTQYF	TGTGCCAGTACCATGGGGAGCGGGGGGTCCGCAGATACGCAGTATTTT
NA	TRBJ2-7	TRBV11-3	NA	CASSIGGYEQYF	TGTGCCAGCAGCATCGGAGGGTACGAGCAGTACTTC
TRBD1	TRBJ1-5	TRBV27	NA	CASSYSGQGSNQPQHF	TGTGCCAGCAGCTACTCGGGACAGGGGAGCAATCAGCCCCAGCATTTT
TRBD1	TRBJ1-1	TRBV19	NA	CATRNRGSDMNTEAFF	TGTGCCACCCGGAACAGGGGATCTGACATGAACACTGAAGCTTTCTTT
NA	TRBJ2-5	TRBV7-3	NA	CASSRTGQGQETQYF	TGTGCCAGCAGCAGAACGGGCCAGGGGCAAGAGACCCAGTACTTC
NA	TRBJ1-6	TRBV21-1	NA	CASSKRYTTGGGVNSPLHF	TGTGCCAGCAGCAAAAGGTACACCACAGGGGGAGGGGTTAATTCACCCCTCCACTTT
TRBD2	TRBJ2-5	TRBV24-1	once	CATSDPLAGVQETQYF	TGTGCCACCAGTGACCCGCTAGCGGGGGTTCAAGAGACCCAGTACTTC
NA	TRBJ2-7	TRBV24-1	once	CATSEPTGYSYEQYF	TGTGCCACCAGTGAGCCGACAGGTTACTCCTACGAGCAGTACTTC
TRBD1	TRBJ2-7	TRBV19	once	CASSSTQGTNYEQYF	TGTGCCAGTAGTTCCACACAGGGGACGAACTACGAGCAGTACTTC
NA	TRBJ1-2	TRBV19	few	CASSIGPGGGYTF	TGTGCCAGTAGTATAGGTCCGGGTGGCGGCTACACCTTC
TRBD1	TRBJ2-1	TRBV5-5	NA	CASSTGTGGFSYNEQFF	TGTGCCAGCAGCACCGGGACAGGGGGTTTCTCCTACAATGAGCAGTTCTTC
TRBD1	TRBJ2-7	TRBV28	NA	CASRTGTGMTYEQYF	TGTGCCAGCAGGACCGGGACAGGGATGACTTACGAGCAGTACTTC
NA	TRBJ1-5	TRBV10-3	NA	CAISAGGPSNQPQHF	TGTGCCATCAGTGCCGGAGGCCCTAGCAATCAGCCCCAGCATTTT
NA	TRBJ1-5	TRBV2	NA	CASRPEDNQPQHF	TGTGCCAGCAGACCGGAGGACAATCAGCCCCAGCATTTT
NA	TRBJ2-5	TRBV14	NA	CASSQGRYRNQETQYF	TGTGCCAGCAGCCAAGGCCGTTACAGGAACCAAGAGACCCAGTACTTC
TRBD1	TRBJ2-1	TRBV18	few	CASSPDREDNEQFF	TGTGCCAGCTCACCGGACAGGGAAGACAATGAGCAGTTCTTC
NA	TRBJ2-7	TRBV19	NA	CASSIRHRTGNEQYF	TGTGCCAGTAGTATAAGGCACCGGACTGGCAACGAGCAGTACTTC
NA	TRBJ2-2	TRBV5-1	NA	CASSATEGVVSGELFF	TGCGCCAGCAGCGCGACGGAGGGTGTGGTATCCGGGGAGCTGTTTTTT
NA	TRBJ2-7	TRBV30	NA	CAWSTGHVLISYEQYF	TGTGCCTGGAGTACCGGACATGTCCTAATCTCCTACGAGCAGTACTTC
TRBD1	TRBJ2-5	TRBV29-1	NA	CSVEIGWTGGQETQYF	TGCAGCGTTGAAATTGGGTGGACAGGAGGACAAGAGACCCAGTACTTC
TRBD1	TRBJ1-4	TRBV28	NA	CASRSTGAGGNEKLFF	TGTGCCAGCAGATCCACAGGGGCAGGGGGTAATGAAAAACTGTTTTTT
NA	TRBJ2-5	TRBV6-1	NA	CASSELGGRETQYF	TGTGCCAGCAGTGAATTGGGTGGGAGGGAGACCCAGTACTTC
TRBD2	TRBJ2-2	TRBV5-4	NA	CASSKGLAGSNTGELFF	TGTGCCAGCAGCAAGGGACTAGCGGGTTCGAACACCGGGGAGCTGTTTTTT
NA	TRBJ1-2	TRBV24-1	NA	CATRPGTEPNYGYTF	TGTGCCACCAGGCCCGGGACTGAACCTAACTATGGCTACACCTTC
NA	TRBJ1-4	TRBV9	NA	CASNMGGTNEKLFF	TGTGCCAGCAACATGGGCGGGACTAATGAAAAACTGTTTTTT
NA	TRBJ2-5	TRBV11-3	NA	CASSLGAGPQETQYF	TGTGCCAGCAGCTTAGGGGCGGGTCCCCAAGAGACCCAGTACTTC
TRBD2	TRBJ2-1	TRBV6-5	NA	CASSYPGTSWDEQFF	TGTGCCAGCAGTTACCCCGGGACTAGCTGGGATGAGCAGTTCTTC
NA	TRBJ2-3	TRBV19	NA	CASSGDKGRTDTQYF	TGTGCCAGTAGTGGGGACAAGGGGCGCACAGATACGCAGTATTTT
NA	TRBJ1-1	TRBV5-1	NA	CASSPSSNTEAFF	TGCGCCAGCAGCCCGTCGTCGAACACTGAAGCTTTCTTT
TRBD1	TRBJ1-2	TRBV19	NA	CASSILGQGRTF	TGTGCCAGTAGTATTTTGGGACAGGGCCGAACCTTC
NA	TRBJ2-1	TRBV28	once	CASSLFIRDNEQFF	TGTGCCAGCAGTTTATTCATCCGGGACAATGAGCAGTTCTTC